Shown below are 22 T cell receptor beta chains from a single sample sequenced in a study of cytomegalovirus exposure and HLA in healthy donors. Use of 60 Vbeta and 13 Jbeta primers characterized the PCR. Here immunoSEQ multiplex PCR was the method, and the copy in TCRdb shows in-frame clones only, minus some. The sample holds approximately 100,000 clones, about 85% seen once. Sequencing was carried out using PBMCs. The receptor set was obtained from a middle-aged man in good health and CMV-seropositive.

This clone has more than one count but fewer than ten. The chain uses TRBV15 and TRBJ2-3, with 7 bases aligning to TRBD2. This CDR3 region has 18 residues. V was clipped by 0 bases and J by 0 bases; unmatched bases: 9. Germline loops: CDR1 LNHNV, CDR2 YYDKDF (reference sequence). CDR3 loop: CATSREGGTFMSTDTQYF. The CDR3 DNA follows: TGTGCCACCAGCAGAGAGGGGGGGACTTTCATGAGCACAGATACGCAGTATTTT.

The rearrangement uses TRBV4-1 and TRBJ2-1, with a tentative D call TRBD2 (6 bases). Trimming shortened V by 1 base and J by 8 bases, and 15 bases separated the two germline ends. CDR1 and CDR2 (germline): MGHRA, YSYEKL. The length of the CDR3 is 15 residues. The CDR3 sequence: CASSQVRERGDEQFF. The CDR3 nucleotides read TGCGCCAGCAGCCAAGTTCGGGAGAGGGGCGATGAGCAGTTCTTC.

V and J are TRBV15 and TRBJ2-7, with D hard to call. The CDR3 has 14 amino acids. Trimming cost V 0 bases and J 0 bases, with 6 bases left between them. From germline, CDR1 is LNHNV and CDR2 YYDKDF (reference sequence). CDR3 DNA sequence: TGTGCCACCAGCAGAGAGGGCTCCTCCTACGAGCAGTACTTC. It encodes CATSREGSSYEQYF.

The CDR3 sequence: CASSGGRNGYTF. CDR3 nucleotides: TGTGCCAGCAGTGGAGGGAGGAATGGCTACACCTTC. This chain links TRBV2 with TRBJ1-2; unclear D gene. V lost 4 bases and J lost 6, with 9 bases in between. Germline-derived CDR1 and CDR2 are SNHLY and FYNNEI. The length of the CDR3 is 12 residues.

V gene TRBV5-6 combines with J gene TRBJ2-3; 7 nucleotides match TRBD2. Germline loops: CDR1 SGHDT, CDR2 YYEEEE. This CDR3 region has 16 residues. The V and J ends lost 9 bases and 1 base, in that order; junction bases with no gene match: 14. In nucleotides, the CDR3 is TGTGCCACTCACCTCACCGGGGGGTTACGCACAGATACGCAGTATTTT. It is translated as CATHLTGGLRTDTQYF.

CDR3 loop: CASSLGLVGQGMNTEAFF. The CDR3 DNA is TGTGCCAGCAGCTTAGGCCTTGTGGGACAGGGTATGAACACTGAAGCTTTCTTT. The chain joins TRBV11-2 to TRBJ1-1; TRBD1 matches 9 bases. The CDR3 totals 18 residues. Germline V gene sequence: CDR1 SGHAT, CDR2 FQNNGV. Trimming at V came to 1 base and at J to 0 bases, leaving 9 bases not matched to a gene.

This chain connects TRBV28 to TRBJ2-7; 7 bases align to TRBD1. This CDR3 region has 14 residues. V was clipped by 3 bases and J by 5 bases; unmatched bases: 7. Germline V gene data show CDR1 as MDHEN and CDR2 as SYDVKM. CDR3 in DNA: TGTGCCAGCAGTTTTCGACAGGGTCTCCACGAGCAGTACTTC. As protein: CASSFRQGLHEQYF.

The genes are TRBV11-3 and TRBJ2-1; 9 bases align to TRBD1. CDR3 length equals 16 residues. V lost 5 bases, J lost 6 bases, and 11 bases stayed unmatched. The germline CDR1 and CDR2 sequences are SGHNT and YENEEA. CDR3: CASSPNTGTGRNEQFF. Here the CDR3 DNA reads TGTGCCAGCAGCCCCAACACCGGGACAGGGCGCAATGAGCAGTTCTTC.

The V and J genes are TRBV18 and TRBJ2-1; TRBD1 matches 12 bases. CDR1 KGHSH and CDR2 LQKENI come from the germline V gene. CDR3 length: 18 amino acids. Trimming removed 6 bases from V and 1 base from J; junction bases left unmatched: 10. The CDR3 is CASSRPGQGARSYNEQFF. CDR3 sequence (DNA): TGTGCCAGCTCGCGACCGGGACAGGGGGCGCGGTCCTACAATGAGCAGTTCTTC.

This chain uses TRBV11-3 with TRBJ2-3, with D uncertain. The germline V and J ends were trimmed by 6 bases and 4 bases, with 11 bases remaining between them. Germline loops: CDR1 SGHNT, CDR2 YENEEA. The CDR3 consists of 13 residues. For the CDR3, the DNA is TGTGCCAGCAGTCCGGGTTCATCAGATACGCAGTATTTT. This sequence encodes CASSPGSSDTQYF. The full variable domain, rest sourced from reference TRBV11-3 and TRBJ2-3, is EAGVVQSPRYKIIEKKQPVAFWCNPISGHNTLYWYLQNLGQGPELLIRYENEEAVDDSQLPKDRFSAERLKGVDSTLKIQPAELGDSAVYLCASSPGSSDTQYFGPGTRLTVL.

The CDR3 loop reads CASSLTGTYEQYF. The CDR3 nucleotides read TGTGCCAGCAGCTTAACAGGAACCTACGAGCAGTACTTC. The genes are TRBV7-6 and TRBJ2-7; TRBD1 might be the D (5 bases). The V gene lost 2 bases and the J gene lost 2 bases, with 7 bases spanning the gap. Germline lookup yields CDR1 SGHVS and CDR2 FNYEAQ. The CDR3 has 13 residues.

The genes are TRBV14 and TRBJ2-1; 7 bases map to TRBD1. CDR1 and CDR2 from the germline V gene are SGHDN and FVKESK. V was clipped by 4 bases and J by 5 bases; unmatched bases: 8. This CDR3 region has 15 residues. CDR3 sequence: CASSPGQVHDNEQFF. CDR3 nucleotides: TGTGCCAGCAGCCCAGGACAGGTCCATGACAATGAGCAGTTCTTC.

The chain links TRBV2 to TRBJ2-3, with 8 bases matching TRBD1. Germline values: CDR1 SNHLY, CDR2 FYNNEI. The junction had 13 bases not matched to a gene; V was cut back by 5 bases and J by 0 bases. The CDR3 is 18 residues long. The CDR3 DNA reads TGTGCCAGCAGTCGCGGGACAGGTCCCAACGTGAGCACAGATACGCAGTATTTT. Translated, it gives CASSRGTGPNVSTDTQYF.

The V call is TRBV5-1, the J call TRBJ1-1, with 12 bases lining up with TRBD1. This CDR3 is built from 15 residues. The V and J ends lost 1 base and 11 bases, in that order; junction bases with no gene match: 9. Germline V CDR1 and CDR2: SGHRS, YFSETQ. CDR3 coding DNA: TGCGCCAGCAGCTTGAAGGGACAGGGGGCAACTCTGGCTTTCTTT. Its translation: CASSLKGQGATLAFF. Using reference TRBV5-1 and TRBJ1-1 for the parts outside the CDR3, the full variable domain is KAGVTQTPRYLIKTRGQQVTLSCSPISGHRSVSWYQQTPGQGLQFLFEYFSETQRNKGNFPGRFSGRQFSNSRSEMNVSTLELGDSALYLCASSLKGQGATLAFFGQGTRLTVV.

This chain links TRBV19 with TRBJ1-3; D is unresolved. Germline V CDR1 and CDR2: LNHDA, SQIVND (reference sequence). The CDR3 consists of 15 residues. The germline V and J ends were trimmed by 6 bases and 6 bases, with 18 bases remaining between them. The CDR3 DNA follows: TGTGCCAGTAGGGTTGGCGGGAGGTCGGCAAACACCATATATTTT. Translated: CASRVGGRSANTIYF.

The J gene is TRBJ2-1, the V gene TRBV15; no definite D call. CDR3 length equals 14 residues. The V gene's germline CDR1 is LNHNV and CDR2 YYDKDF (reference sequence). V lost 3 bases and J lost 7, with 13 bases in between. CDR3 region: CATSSSRPGNEQFF. CDR3 DNA: TGTGCCACCAGCAGTTCCCGACCCGGGAATGAGCAGTTCTTC.

The chain is built from TRBV6-1 and TRBJ2-1; 14 nucleotides match TRBD2. After removal of 2 bases from V and 7 bases from J, the junction contained 13 bases not matched to a gene. Germline V gene sequence: CDR1 MNHNS, CDR2 SASEGT. The CDR3 consists of 19 residues. CDR3: CASSEIDRTSGRPPNEQFF. The CDR3 nucleotides read TGTGCCAGCAGTGAAATCGACCGGACTAGCGGGAGGCCCCCGAATGAGCAGTTCTTC.

The CDR3 region is CASSISVGVGETQYF. The CDR3 DNA is TGTGCCAGCAGTATCTCAGTGGGAGTAGGGGAGACCCAGTACTTC. V is TRBV2 and J is TRBJ2-5, with D tentatively TRBD2 (5 bases). Trimming removed 5 bases from V and 5 bases from J, with 18 bases in between. From germline, CDR1 is SNHLY and CDR2 FYNNEI. The CDR3 is made up of 15 amino acids. Variable domain in full (rest from reference TRBV2 and TRBJ2-5): EPEVTQTPSHQVTQMGQEVILRCVPISNHLYFYWYRQILGQKVEFLVSFYNNEISEKSEIFDDQFSVERPDGSNFTLKIRSTKLEDSAMYFCASSISVGVGETQYFGPGTRLLVL.

The V call is TRBV6-5, the J call TRBJ2-1; D is possibly TRBD1 (5 bases). This CDR3 contains 16 residues. V gave up 0 bases and J gave up 0 bases, with 9 bases separating them. CDR1 and CDR2 (germline): MNHEY, SVGAGI. CDR3 bases: TGTGCCAGCAGTTACTCAGGGGCAGTCTCCTACAATGAGCAGTTCTTC. It codes for CASSYSGAVSYNEQFF.

The chain couples TRBV6-1 to TRBJ2-1, with TRBD2 matching 7 bases. CDR1 MNHNS and CDR2 SASEGT come from the germline V gene. This CDR3 is built from 17 residues. J lost 7 bases, V lost 4 bases, and 16 bases had no gene match. The CDR3 loop reads CASSGGGGAHRGNEQFF. CDR3 in DNA: TGTGCCAGCAGTGGGGGGGGTGGGGCTCATCGGGGGAATGAGCAGTTCTTC.

The chain recombines TRBV6-1 with TRBJ1-5, with D possibly matching TRBD1 (5 bases). Germline lookup yields CDR1 MNHNS and CDR2 SASEGT. The CDR3 runs to 15 residues. With 6 bases removed from V and 4 bases from J, the gap between germline ends came to 16 bases. This CDR3 is CASRGWGEVNQPQHF. Here the CDR3 DNA reads TGTGCCAGCAGGGGTTGGGGGGAGGTGAATCAGCCCCAGCATTTT.

CDR3 in amino acids: CASSLQPGGTEAFF. The CDR3 DNA reads as TGTGCCAGCAGCTTACAACCCGGGGGGACTGAAGCTTTCTTT. V is TRBV7-8 and J is TRBJ1-1, with D possibly being TRBD1 (5 bases). Germline V gene data show CDR1 as SGHVS and CDR2 as FQNEAQ. This CDR3 is built from 14 residues. With 2 bases removed from V and 5 bases from J, the gap between germline ends came to 12 bases.